This is a list of T cell receptor beta chains from one sample in a study of CD4 T cells in relation to SARS-CoV-2 and coronaviruses. Sequenced by immunoSEQ multiplex PCR; TCRdb stores in-frame clones only, minus some. The profile shows 58,000 or so clones, roughly nine tenths of them singletons. Sequencing was performed on naive CD4+ T cells from PBMCs. Receptors were obtained from an adult with COVID-19. CDR3s include the opening cysteine and the closing phenylalanine or tryptophan. A D gene is named only where the DNA matches it firmly. Not all rows give a size; the values are once, few, many and, for expanded clones, a class.

V,D,size,J,CDR3,DNA
TRBV12-3/TRBV12-4,TRBD1,few,TRBJ2-5,CASSLTGAETQYF,TGTGCCAGCAGTTTAACAGGGGCAGAGACCCAGTACTTC
TRBV30,.,.,TRBJ2-7,CAWSVQGGEQYF,TGTGCCTGGAGTGTACAGGGGGGGGAGCAGTACTTC
TRBV24-1,.,.,TRBJ1-4,CATSDPNRAGGEKLFF,TGTGCCACCAGTGACCCTAACAGGGCGGGAGGTGAAAAACTGTTTTTT
TRBV10-1,TRBD2,.,TRBJ2-2,CASSETLAGTGELFF,TGCGCCAGCAGTGAAACCCTAGCGGGCACCGGGGAGCTGTTTTTT
TRBV10-3,TRBD1,.,TRBJ2-3,CAITGDRGGDTQYF,TGTGCCATCACCGGGGACAGGGGAGGGGATACGCAGTATTTT
TRBV7-7,TRBD2,.,TRBJ2-1,CASSEMAPAGVGPVAQFF,TGTGCTAGCAGCGAAATGGCCCCTGCGGGAGTAGGCCCCGTCGCGCAGTTCTTC
TRBV10-3,.,.,TRBJ1-2,CAISDEIGGLGYTF,TGTGCCATCAGCGATGAGATAGGGGGTCTTGGCTACACCTTC
TRBV5-1,.,.,TRBJ1-4,CASRSDPGNEKLFF,TGCGCCAGCAGGTCGGACCCCGGGAATGAAAAACTGTTTTTT
TRBV5-1,.,.,TRBJ2-5,CASSLSSSETQYF,TGCGCCAGCAGCTTGTCCTCCTCGGAGACCCAGTACTTC
TRBV9,TRBD2,.,TRBJ2-3,CASTKTLGTSGTDTQYF,TGTGCCAGCACCAAGACCCTCGGGACTAGCGGCACAGATACGCAGTATTTT
TRBV7-9,.,.,TRBJ2-2,CASSLTRGLFF,TGTGCCAGCAGCCTGACACGCGGGCTGTTTTTT
TRBV30,TRBD2,.,TRBJ2-3,CAWSFYSGRADTQYF,TGTGCCTGGAGTTTTTATAGCGGGCGGGCAGATACGCAGTATTTT
TRBV4-2,.,few,TRBJ1-5,CASSQAGQFSNQPQHF,TGTGCCAGCAGCCAAGCCGGACAGTTTAGCAATCAGCCCCAGCATTTT
TRBV15,TRBD2,.,TRBJ2-3,CATSREAGGLTDTQYF,TGTGCCACCAGCAGAGAAGCGGGAGGCCTCACAGATACGCAGTATTTT
TRBV28,.,.,TRBJ2-6,CASSLAGLSSGANVLTF,TGTGCCAGCAGTTTAGCGGGATTGAGCTCTGGGGCCAACGTCCTGACTTTC
TRBV5-5,.,.,TRBJ1-1,CASSGRVPRRNTEAFF,TGTGCCAGCAGCGGGAGGGTGCCGAGGAGAAACACTGAAGCTTTCTTT
TRBV18,.,.,TRBJ2-5,CASSPSGRPGETQYF,TGTGCCAGCTCACCATCGGGTCGCCCTGGGGAGACCCAGTACTTC
TRBV27,.,.,TRBJ2-7,CASSSYGTLGYEQYF,TGTGCCAGCAGTTCCTACGGGACCCTGGGCTACGAGCAGTACTTC
TRBV6-5,.,.,TRBJ2-5,CASSITAQETQYF,TGTGCCAGCAGTATTACAGCACAAGAGACCCAGTACTTC
TRBV11-2,.,.,TRBJ2-7,CASSTLLGRTYEQYF,TGTGCCAGCAGCACACTTCTTGGTCGGACCTACGAGCAGTACTTC
TRBV5-1,TRBD2,.,TRBJ2-3,CASSLASTGGPSDTQYF,TGCGCCAGCAGCTTGGCTTCAACGGGAGGGCCCTCGGATACGCAGTATTTT
TRBV15,.,.,TRBJ2-5,CATSREPGRTQETQYF,TGTGCCACCAGCAGAGAACCGGGACGGACACAAGAGACCCAGTACTTC
TRBV10-2,.,.,TRBJ2-2,CASRVKANTGELFF,TGCGCCAGCAGGGTAAAGGCGAACACCGGGGAGCTGTTTTTT
TRBV4-1,.,.,TRBJ2-3,CASSPQSPLPDTQYF,TGCGCCAGCAGCCCCCAATCTCCCTTGCCGGATACGCAGTATTTT
TRBV19,.,few,TRBJ1-5,CASISGHDLNQPQHF,TGTGCCAGTATCTCCGGACACGATCTTAATCAGCCCCAGCATTTT
TRBV11-2,TRBD2,once,TRBJ2-7,CASSHRLAGVYEQYF,TGTGCCAGCAGCCACAGACTAGCGGGAGTGTATGAGCAGTACTTC
TRBV28,.,.,TRBJ2-3,CASSLAAGYTDTQYF,TGTGCCAGCAGTTTAGCGGCGGGATACACAGATACGCAGTATTTT
TRBV18,.,.,TRBJ2-7,CASSPGASGEQYF,TGTGCCAGCTCACCAGGGGCGTCGGGGGAGCAGTACTTC
TRBV2,TRBD1,.,TRBJ2-3,CASGGTGGTDTQYF,TGTGCCAGCGGCGGGACAGGGGGAACAGATACGCAGTATTTT
TRBV5-4,.,.,TRBJ1-2,CASSLALPRDYGYTF,TGTGCCAGCAGCTTGGCCCTTCCTCGGGACTATGGCTACACCTTC
TRBV15,TRBD2,.,TRBJ2-5,CATSPTRGGETQYF,TGTGCCACCAGCCCTACTAGGGGAGGGGAGACCCAGTACTTC
TRBV18,.,.,TRBJ2-5,CASSPGSKETQYF,TGTGCCAGCTCACCGGGCAGTAAAGAGACCCAGTACTTC
TRBV7-2,.,.,TRBJ1-5,CASSPYGVNQPQHF,TGTGCCAGCAGCCCCTATGGGGTAAATCAGCCCCAGCATTTT
TRBV28,TRBD2,.,TRBJ2-7,CASRVPGLAGQGDF,TGTGCCAGCAGGGTCCCGGGACTAGCGGGACAGGGAGACTTC
TRBV30,.,once,TRBJ2-1,CAWSVQSSYNEQFF,TGTGCCTGGAGTGTACAAAGCTCCTACAATGAGCAGTTCTTC
TRBV6-2/TRBV6-3,TRBD2,.,TRBJ2-7,CASSYRLASTYEQYF,TGTGCCAGCAGTTACCGACTAGCCAGCACCTACGAGCAGTACTTC
TRBV10-3,TRBD2,.,TRBJ2-3,CATALAGASDTQYF,TGTGCCACCGCCTTAGCGGGAGCATCAGATACGCAGTATTTT